The clone carrying this T cell receptor (beta chain) was seen only a few times. In Seattle, patients joined the study during active infection and were tracked longitudinally. V was trimmed by 4 bases and J by 4 bases, leaving 16 bases between them. CDR1 is SGHTA and CDR2 is FQGNSA in the germline V gene. This CDR3 is 15 amino acids long. The data were taken from a study of blood T cell repertoires in COVID-19. Study at large: T cells, B-cell-depleted T cells, or PBMCs supplied cDNA or gDNA.

Libraries were prepared by immunoSEQ multiplex PCR; TCRdb keeps only in-frame clonotypes and omits some of them. The sample contains 150,000 to 200,000 clones, roughly 83% of which appear only once. Sequencing used peripheral blood. This sequence originates from a woman aged 40 to 50 with COVID-19, enrolled during active disease. The rearrangement uses TRBV7-2 and TRBJ2-5, with D possibly being TRBD2 (6 bases). CDR3 protein: CASSSSGGVTETQYF. CDR3 DNA: TGTGCCAGCAGCTCGTCCGGCGGGGTAACAGAGACCCAGTACTTC. The full variable domain, its missing parts supplied by reference TRBV7-2 and TRBJ2-5, is GAGVSQSPSNKVTEKGKDVELRCDPISGHTALYWYRQSLGQGLEFLIYFQGNSAPDKSGLPSDRFSAERTGGSVSTLTIQRTQQEDSAVYLCASSSSGGVTETQYFGPGTRLLVL.